What follows are 26 T cell receptor beta chains derived from one specimen sequenced in a study of cytomegalovirus exposure and HLA in healthy donors. Both 60 Vbeta primers and 13 Jbeta primers went into the PCR. Only in-frame clones appear in the TCRdb table, and some are missing; sequencing was by immunoSEQ multiplex PCR. Found here are around 160,000 clones, roughly 80% of them singletons; the top ten hold 8% to 10%. Sequencing was done on a sample of PBMCs. These receptors came from a male donor in good health and CMV-seropositive.

The chain employs TRBV6-6 and TRBJ2-1, with 13 bases lining up with TRBD2. The trim removed 6 bases at V and 10 bases at J, leaving 6 bases unmatched. Germline V gives CDR1 MNHNY, CDR2 SVGAGI (reference sequence). This CDR3 region has 14 residues. CDR3 nucleotide sequence: TGTGCCAGCAGCCAAGGACTAGCGGGAGAGGAGCAGTTCTTC. This encodes CASSQGLAGEEQFF.

J is TRBJ1-2 and V is TRBV5-1, with unresolved D. This CDR3 has 13 amino acids. Trimming took off 1 base at V and 1 base at J, with 5 bases between the two ends. CDR1 and CDR2 (germline): SGHRS, YFSETQ. For the CDR3, the DNA is TGCGCCAGCAGCTTGAACAGTAACTATGGCTACACCTTC. Amino acid sequence: CASSLNSNYGYTF. Using reference TRBV5-1 and TRBJ1-2 for the parts outside the CDR3, the full variable domain is KAGVTQTPRYLIKTRGQQVTLSCSPISGHRSVSWYQQTPGQGLQFLFEYFSETQRNKGNFPGRFSGRQFSNSRSEMNVSTLELGDSALYLCASSLNSNYGYTFGSGTRLTVV.

The chain carries TRBV19 and TRBJ2-1; 12 positions match TRBD2. V shed 7 bases and J 6 bases; nucleotides not matched to a gene: 7. CDR3 length: 15 amino acids. Germline V gene lookup returns CDR1 LNHDA and CDR2 SQIVND (reference sequence). CDR3: CASNLAGGPFNEQFF. CDR3 nucleotide sequence: TGTGCCAGTAATCTAGCGGGAGGGCCCTTCAATGAGCAGTTCTTC.

The chain's CDR3 is CACGGGYGYTF. The CDR3 DNA follows: TGTGCCTGCGGCGGTGGGTATGGCTACACCTTC. The gene calls are TRBV30 and TRBJ1-2; D uncertain. Germline V gives CDR1 GTSNPN, CDR2 SVGIG (reference sequence). The V and J ends lost 6 bases and 5 bases respectively, with 10 bases between them. The CDR3 covers 11 residues.

CDR3 sequence reads: CASSYSPTIGELFF. As DNA, the CDR3 is TGTGCCAGCAGTTACTCGCCGACAATCGGGGAGCTGTTTTTT. This rearrangement joins TRBV6-5 to TRBJ2-2, with unresolved D. Between the trimmed V and J ends, which lost 0 bases and 7 bases, there was a span of 9 bases. CDR3 length: 14 residues. Looked up from germline, CDR1 is MNHEY and CDR2 is SVGAGI.

The chain links TRBV13 to TRBJ2-5, with 9 bases aligning to TRBD2. Germline-derived CDR1 and CDR2 are PRHDT and FYEKMQ (reference sequence). CDR3 length equals 18 residues. V was clipped by 4 bases and J by 1 base; unmatched bases: 13. Here the CDR3 DNA reads TGTGCCAGCAGCTCCCGAAGGATTAGCGGGGGCACCCAAGAGACCCAGTACTTC. Translating gives CASSSRRISGGTQETQYF.

This rearrangement joins TRBV5-4 to TRBJ2-4; 13 bases fit TRBD2. Losses at the gene ends were 3 bases for V and 8 bases for J; bases not matched to a gene: 8. The CDR3 covers 16 residues. The V gene's germline CDR1 is SGHNT and CDR2 YYREEE (reference sequence). The CDR3 DNA reads TGTGCCAGCAGCTCTGCCGGACTAGCGGGAGAGGACATTCAGTACTTC. It codes for CASSSAGLAGEDIQYF.

The chain uses TRBV28 and TRBJ2-7; D remains unclear. The germline gives CDR1 MDHEN, CDR2 SYDVKM. This CDR3 comprises 11 residues. Trimming stripped 8 bases from V and 2 bases from J, with 7 bases between. CDR3 protein: CASSVAYEQYF. The CDR3 DNA reads TGTGCCAGCTCAGTGGCCTACGAGCAGTACTTC.

This clone turned up a few times. This chain connects TRBV5-1 to TRBJ2-2, with TRBD2 matching 11 bases. The V gene's germline CDR1 is SGHRS and CDR2 YFSETQ. This CDR3 contains 15 residues. V shed 6 bases, J shed 5 bases, and the junction held 6 bases outside the gene matches. CDR3 nucleotides: TGCGCCAGCACCCCGGGACTAGCGGTAACCGGGGAGCTGTTTTTT. This codes for CASTPGLAVTGELFF.

In this sample, this clone turned up once. The gene calls are TRBV11-2 and TRBJ2-7, with 10 bases aligning to TRBD1. Trimming took 6 bases from V and 4 from J; bases not matched to a gene: 6. CDR1 is SGHAT and CDR2 is FQNNGV in the germline V gene. The CDR3 totals 14 residues. The CDR3 is CASRSTGGVYEQYF. In DNA form, the CDR3 reads TGTGCCAGCAGATCGACAGGGGGCGTGTACGAGCAGTACTTC.

The genes are TRBV30 and TRBJ2-5; TRBD2 agrees at 12 bases. The CDR3 contains 15 residues. V gave up 1 base and J gave up 4 bases; unmatched junction bases: 4. CDR1 and CDR2 from the germline V gene are GTSNPN and SVGIG (reference sequence). CDR3 bases: TGTGCCTGGAGTGCGACTAGCGGGAGAAGAGAGACCCAGTACTTC. It yields the protein CAWSATSGRRETQYF. The full variable domain, with the rest looked up from reference TRBV30 and TRBJ2-5, is SQTIHQWPATLVQPVGSPLSLECTVEGTSNPNLYWYRQAAGRGLQLLFYSVGIGQISSEVPQNLSASRPQDRQFILSSKKLLLSDSGFYLCAWSATSGRRETQYFGPGTRLLVL.

A remark on this clone: Its ends do not fully match the called genes, so a read error is possible. The V and J genes are TRBV15 and TRBJ2-1, with a weak D call TRBD2 (5 bases). From germline, CDR1 is LNHNV and CDR2 YYDKDF (reference sequence). This CDR3 contains 14 residues. CDR3 nucleotide sequence: TGTGCCACCAGCAGGAGGGCCTCTTACACTGAGCAGTTCTTC. Translation gives CATSRRASYTEQFF. The full variable domain, completed using reference TRBV15 and TRBJ2-1, is DAMVIQNPRYQVTQFGKPVTLSCSQTLNHNVMYWYQQKSSQAPKLLFHYYDKDFNNEADTPDNFQSRRPNTSFCFLDIRSPGLGDTAMYLCATSRRASYTEQFFGPGTRLTVL.

This sequence joins TRBV4-3 and TRBJ1-4; 9 nucleotides match TRBD1. Germline CDR1 LGHNA, CDR2 YSLEER. The CDR3 sequence is 15 residues long. J gave up 8 bases and V 5 bases, and 9 bases lay outside the gene matches. Here the CDR3 DNA reads TGCGCCAGCAGCAGAGACGGGACAGGGTTAGAAAAACTGTTTTTT. It encodes CASSRDGTGLEKLFF.

This chain joins TRBV5-1 and TRBJ2-2, with no clear D. Looked up from germline, CDR1 is SGHRS and CDR2 is YFSETQ. Trimming pared 0 bases from V and 0 bases from J, leaving 9 bases between. The CDR3 spans 16 residues. Written as DNA, the CDR3 is TGCGCCAGCAGCTTGGCCATCGGGTCGAACACCGGGGAGCTGTTTTTT. Translated, it gives CASSLAIGSNTGELFF. Filled out from reference TRBV5-1 and TRBJ2-2, the complete variable domain reads KAGVTQTPRYLIKTRGQQVTLSCSPISGHRSVSWYQQTPGQGLQFLFEYFSETQRNKGNFPGRFSGRQFSNSRSEMNVSTLELGDSALYLCASSLAIGSNTGELFFGEGSRLTVL.

The chain uses TRBV9 and TRBJ1-1; 8 nucleotides agree with TRBD1. This CDR3 has 16 residues. The junction had 8 bases not matched to a gene; V was cut back by 0 bases and J by 4 bases. The germline V gene encodes CDR1 SGDLS and CDR2 YYNGEE. CDR3 in amino acids: CASSVGRTGLLTEAFF. In DNA, the CDR3 is TGTGCCAGCAGCGTAGGGAGGACAGGGCTCCTCACTGAAGCTTTCTTT.

This clone has a single count. This rearrangement joins TRBV5-8 to TRBJ2-7; D is ambiguous. The ends were cut back, 4 bases at V and 0 bases at J, with 11 bases in the middle. The CDR3 has 14 residues. The germline V gene encodes CDR1 SGHTS and CDR2 YDEGEE. The CDR3 sequence is CASSARPSSYEQYF. The DNA of the CDR3 is TGTGCCAGCAGCGCCCGCCCGAGCTCCTACGAGCAGTACTTC.

The genes are TRBV7-8 and TRBJ1-2; TRBD1 might be the D (6 bases). CDR1 is SGHVS and CDR2 is FQNEAQ in the germline V gene. This CDR3 is 14 amino acids long. The germline V and J ends were trimmed by 5 bases and 3 bases, with 13 bases remaining between them. CDR3 amino acids: CASSLGGPDYGYTF. As DNA, the CDR3 is TGTGCCAGCAGCCTCGGGGGGCCTGACTATGGCTACACCTTC.

The V gene is TRBV7-8, the J gene TRBJ1-4; the D gene is possibly TRBD1 (6 bases). Trimming removed 6 bases at V and 1 base at J, with 15 bases between. CDR1 and CDR2 from the germline V gene are SGHVS and FQNEAQ. The CDR3 consists of 16 residues. CDR3 sequence (DNA): TGTGCCAGCAGTTGGCATCGAGGGGGAACTAATGAAAAACTGTTTTTT. Its translation: CASSWHRGGTNEKLFF.

This clone was observed once. The chain couples TRBV28 to TRBJ1-1; D not resolved. V was cut by 10 bases and J by 4 bases, with 13 bases left in between. Germline CDR1 reads MDHEN; CDR2 reads SYDVKM. The CDR3 covers 12 residues. The chain's CDR3 is CATSTSVTEAFF. The CDR3 DNA follows: TGTGCCACCAGCACGTCGGTCACTGAAGCTTTCTTT. The whole variable domain, filled in from reference TRBV28 and TRBJ1-1, reads DVKVTQSSRYLVKRTGEKVFLECVQDMDHENMFWYRQDPGLGLRLIYFSYDVKMKEKGDIPEGYSVSREKKERFSLILESASTNQTSMYLCATSTSVTEAFFGQGTRLTVV.

The chain couples TRBV30 to TRBJ1-3, with D unclear. The CDR3 runs 13 residues. CDR1 is GTSNPN, CDR2 SVGIG, per germline (reference sequence). V dropped 2 bases and J dropped 4 bases, with 9 bases sitting between them. The CDR3 loop reads CAWSLEVGNTIYF. CDR3 nucleotide sequence: TGTGCCTGGAGTTTGGAGGTGGGAAACACCATATATTTT.

The rearrangement joins TRBV6-5 to TRBJ2-7; D unclear. The CDR3 loop spans 16 amino acids. The V and J ends lost 2 bases and 4 bases respectively, with 18 bases between them. The germline gives CDR1 MNHEY, CDR2 SVGAGI. CDR3 coding DNA: TGTGCCAGCAGTTACACCACACCAGCGCGGTTATACGAGCAGTACTTC. Translation gives CASSYTTPARLYEQYF.

The chain combines TRBV6-5 with TRBJ1-3, with unresolved D. V was trimmed by 7 bases and J by 7 bases, leaving 14 bases between them. The CDR3 contains 13 residues. Per germline, CDR1 MNHEY and CDR2 SVGAGI. The CDR3 region is CASITPARNTIYF. The CDR3 DNA reads TGTGCCAGCATAACTCCTGCACGGAACACCATATATTTT.

This chain joins TRBV5-4 and TRBJ1-5; 7 bases line up with TRBD1. The CDR3 is 17 amino acids. The V gene end was trimmed by 4 bases and the J gene end by 1 base; junction bases not matched to a gene: 11. Germline V gene lookup returns CDR1 SGHNT and CDR2 YYREEE (reference sequence). The CDR3 bases are TGTGCCAGCAGCGACGGACGGTCAGGGGGGAGCAATCAGCCCCAGCATTTT. Protein product: CASSDGRSGGSNQPQHF.

The rearrangement links TRBV10-3 to TRBJ2-7; 8 bases agree with TRBD1. This CDR3 contains 15 residues. V lost 4 bases and J lost 4; bases outside the gene matches: 9. Germline V gene lookup returns CDR1 ENHRY and CDR2 SYGVKD. The CDR3 reads CAISVGGQGFYEQYF. CDR3 DNA: TGTGCCATCAGTGTAGGAGGACAGGGATTTTACGAGCAGTACTTC.

The chain has TRBV5-8 and TRBJ2-5; 9 bases are a match to TRBD1. Looked up from germline, CDR1 is SGHTS and CDR2 is YDEGEE. J gave up 9 bases and V 4 bases, and 7 bases lay outside the gene matches. The CDR3 totals 13 residues. The CDR3 region has the DNA TGTGCCAGCAGCCGGGACAGGGACAGTGCCCAGTACTTC. Amino acid sequence: CASSRDRDSAQYF. The full variable domain, its missing parts supplied by reference TRBV5-8 and TRBJ2-5, is EAGVTQSPTHLIKTRGQQATLRCSPISGHTSVYWYQQALGLGLQFLLWYDEGEERNRGNFPPRFSGRQFPNYSSELNVNALELEDSALYLCASSRDRDSAQYFGPGTRLLVL.

The chain recombines TRBV27 with TRBJ2-1, with 7 bases matching TRBD2. Trimming cost V 0 bases and J 5 bases; bases outside gene matches: 13. CDR1 and CDR2 from the germline V gene are MNHEY and SMNVEV (reference sequence). The length of the CDR3 is 18 residues. CDR3 bases: TGTGCCAGCAGTTTATCGCAGTTTGGCGGGAGTAACGACAATGAGCAGTTCTTC. This codes for CASSLSQFGGSNDNEQFF.